This T cell receptor beta chain was found in a study of CD8 T cells in ankylosing spondylitis. TCRdb re-derived calls from the 5' RACE reads in MiXCR, one entry per CDR3 protein. The repertoire holds about 160,000 distinct CDR3 sequences, about 18% seen once, with about 8.3% in the top ten. Unmatched junction bases numbered 18, after V lost 6 bases and J lost 5 bases. The CDR3 spans 17 residues. CDR1 is DFQATT and CDR2 is SNEGSKA in the germline V gene (reference sequence). This clonotype was picked up many times. This TCR came from a male donor with ankylosing spondylitis or in good health (not recorded which). The sample taken for sequencing was blood, either unsorted or a sorted T cell fraction (not recorded which). The chain links TRBV20-1 to TRBJ2-5; TRBD2 matches 10 bases. As DNA, the CDR3 is TGCAGTGCGCGGGCAGGGGGGCTAGCGGGGGTGGGTGAGACCCAGTACTTC. Translating it yields CSARAGGLAGVGETQYF.